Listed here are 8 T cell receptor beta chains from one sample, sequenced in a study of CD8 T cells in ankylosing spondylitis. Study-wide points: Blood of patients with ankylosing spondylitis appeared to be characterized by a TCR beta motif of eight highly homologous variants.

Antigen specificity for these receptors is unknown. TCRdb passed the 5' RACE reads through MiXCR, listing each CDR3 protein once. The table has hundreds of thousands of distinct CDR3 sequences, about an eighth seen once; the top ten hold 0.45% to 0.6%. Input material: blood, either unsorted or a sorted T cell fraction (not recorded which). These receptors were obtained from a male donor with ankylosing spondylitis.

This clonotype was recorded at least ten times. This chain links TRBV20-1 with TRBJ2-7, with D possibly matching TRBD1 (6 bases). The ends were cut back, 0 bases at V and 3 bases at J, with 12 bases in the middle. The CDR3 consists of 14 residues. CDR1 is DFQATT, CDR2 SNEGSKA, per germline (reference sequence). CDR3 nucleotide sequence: TGCAGTGCTAGAGACCCTAAGGGGGACTACGAGCAGTACTTC. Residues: CSARDPKGDYEQYF.

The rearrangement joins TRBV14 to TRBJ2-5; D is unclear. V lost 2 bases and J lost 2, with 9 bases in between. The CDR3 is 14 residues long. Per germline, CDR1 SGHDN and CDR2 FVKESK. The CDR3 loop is CASSQFSPQETQYF. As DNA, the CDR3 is TGTGCCAGCAGCCAATTCTCCCCTCAAGAGACCCAGTACTTC.

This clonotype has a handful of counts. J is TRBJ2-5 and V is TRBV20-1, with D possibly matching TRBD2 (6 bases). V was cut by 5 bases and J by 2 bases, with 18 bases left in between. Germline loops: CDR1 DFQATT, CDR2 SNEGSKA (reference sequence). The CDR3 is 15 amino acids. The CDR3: CSAHLFGSVQETQYF. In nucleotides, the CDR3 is TGCAGTGCTCATTTGTTCGGGAGTGTGCAAGAGACCCAGTACTTC.

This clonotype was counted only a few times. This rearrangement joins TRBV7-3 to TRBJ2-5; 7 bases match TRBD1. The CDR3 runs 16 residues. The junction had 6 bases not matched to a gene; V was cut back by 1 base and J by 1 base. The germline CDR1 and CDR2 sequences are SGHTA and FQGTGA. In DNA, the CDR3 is TGTGCCAGCAGCTTAAGGGGGACAGCACTCCAAGAGACCCAGTACTTC. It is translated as CASSLRGTALQETQYF.

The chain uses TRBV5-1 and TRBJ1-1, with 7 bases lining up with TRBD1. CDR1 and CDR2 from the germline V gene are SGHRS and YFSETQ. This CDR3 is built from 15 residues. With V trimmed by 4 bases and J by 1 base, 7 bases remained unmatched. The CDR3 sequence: CASSRDSARNTEAFF. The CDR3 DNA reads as TGCGCCAGCAGCCGGGACAGCGCAAGGAACACTGAAGCTTTCTTT.

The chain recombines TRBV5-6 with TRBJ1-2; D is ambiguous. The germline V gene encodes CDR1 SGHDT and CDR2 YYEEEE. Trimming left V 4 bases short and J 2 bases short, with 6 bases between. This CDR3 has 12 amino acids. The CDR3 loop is CASSDKNYGYTF. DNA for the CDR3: TGTGCCAGCAGCGACAAGAACTATGGCTACACCTTC.

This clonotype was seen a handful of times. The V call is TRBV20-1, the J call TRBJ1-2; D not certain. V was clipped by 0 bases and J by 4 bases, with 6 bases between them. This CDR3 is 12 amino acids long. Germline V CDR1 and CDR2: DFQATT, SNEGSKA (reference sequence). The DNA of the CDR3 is TGCAGTGCTAGAGAAGGACTCTATGGCTACACCTTC. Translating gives CSAREGLYGYTF.

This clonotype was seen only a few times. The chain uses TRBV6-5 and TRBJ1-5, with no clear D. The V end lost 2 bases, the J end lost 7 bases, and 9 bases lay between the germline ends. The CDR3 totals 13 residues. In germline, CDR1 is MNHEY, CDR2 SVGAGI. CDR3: CASSYNGGQPQHF. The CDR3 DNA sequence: TGTGCCAGCAGTTACAATGGAGGACAGCCCCAGCATTTT.